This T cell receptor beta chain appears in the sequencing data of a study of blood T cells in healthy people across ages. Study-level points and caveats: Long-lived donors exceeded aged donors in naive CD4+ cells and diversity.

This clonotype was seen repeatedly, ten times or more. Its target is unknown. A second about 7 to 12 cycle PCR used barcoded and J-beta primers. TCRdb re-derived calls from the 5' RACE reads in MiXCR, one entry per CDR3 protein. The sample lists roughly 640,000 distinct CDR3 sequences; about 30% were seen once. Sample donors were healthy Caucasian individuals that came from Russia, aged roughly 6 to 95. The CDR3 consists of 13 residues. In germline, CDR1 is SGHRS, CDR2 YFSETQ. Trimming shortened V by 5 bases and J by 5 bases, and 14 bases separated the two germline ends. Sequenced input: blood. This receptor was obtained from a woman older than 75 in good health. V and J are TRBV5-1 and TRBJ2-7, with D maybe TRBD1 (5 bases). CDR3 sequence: CASRNVGADEQYF. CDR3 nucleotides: TGCGCCAGCAGAAATGTTGGGGCCGACGAGCAGTACTTC.